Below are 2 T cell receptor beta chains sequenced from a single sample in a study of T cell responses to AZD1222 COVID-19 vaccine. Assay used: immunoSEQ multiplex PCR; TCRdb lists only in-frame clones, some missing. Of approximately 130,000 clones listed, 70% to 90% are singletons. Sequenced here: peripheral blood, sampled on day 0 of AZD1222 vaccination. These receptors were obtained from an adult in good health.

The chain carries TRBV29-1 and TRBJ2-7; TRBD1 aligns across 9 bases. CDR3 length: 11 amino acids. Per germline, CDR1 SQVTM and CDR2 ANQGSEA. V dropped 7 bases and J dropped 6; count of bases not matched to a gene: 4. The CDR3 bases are TGCAGCGGGGGACAGGGCGGCGAGCAGTACTTC. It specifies CSGGQGGEQYF.

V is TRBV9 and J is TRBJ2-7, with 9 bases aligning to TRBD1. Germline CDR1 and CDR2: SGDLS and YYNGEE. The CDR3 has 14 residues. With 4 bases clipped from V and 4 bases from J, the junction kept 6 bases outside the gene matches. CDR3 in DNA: TGTGCCAGCAGCCCGGGACAGGGAAGATACGAGCAGTACTTC. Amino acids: CASSPGQGRYEQYF. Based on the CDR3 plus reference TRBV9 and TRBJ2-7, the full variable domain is DSGVTQTPKHLITATGQRVTLRCSPRSGDLSVYWYQQSLDQGLQFLIQYYNGEERAKGNILERFSAQQFPDLHSELNLSSLELGDSALYFCASSPGQGRYEQYFGPGTRLTVT.